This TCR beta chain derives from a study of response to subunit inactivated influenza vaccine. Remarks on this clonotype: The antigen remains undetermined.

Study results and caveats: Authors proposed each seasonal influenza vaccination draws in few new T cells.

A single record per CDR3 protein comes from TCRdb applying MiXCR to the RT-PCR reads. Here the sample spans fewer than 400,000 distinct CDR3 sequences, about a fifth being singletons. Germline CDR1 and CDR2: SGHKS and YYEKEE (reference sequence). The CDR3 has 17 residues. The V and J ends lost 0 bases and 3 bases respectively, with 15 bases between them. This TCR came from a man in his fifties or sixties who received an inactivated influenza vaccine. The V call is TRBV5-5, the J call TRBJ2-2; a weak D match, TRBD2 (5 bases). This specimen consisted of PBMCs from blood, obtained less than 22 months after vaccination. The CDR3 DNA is TGTGCCAGCAGCTTGGTTGGGCCCTGGGGAGACACCGGGGAGCTGTTTTTT. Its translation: CASSLVGPWGDTGELFF. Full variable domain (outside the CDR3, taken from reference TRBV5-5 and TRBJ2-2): DAGVTQSPTHLIKTRGQQVTLRCSPISGHKSVSWYQQVLGQGPQFIFQYYEKEERGRGNFPDRFSARQFPNYSSELNVNALLLGDSALYLCASSLVGPWGDTGELFFGEGSRLTVL.